This TCR beta chain was documented in a study of blood T cells in healthy people across ages. Primers used in a second PCR of roughly 6 to 12 cycles were a sample-barcoded 5' primer and a J-beta primer mix. Each cDNA molecule was tagged by a template-switch adaptor with 12 random nucleotides. TCRdb re-called the 5' RACE reads through MiXCR, storing one row per CDR3 protein. The sample has more than 1.4 million distinct CDR3 sequences; 42% are singletons. The receptor comes from a woman younger than 35 in good health. Sample: blood.

CDR3 in amino acids: CSSRTGNYGYTF. CDR3 nucleotide sequence: TGCAGTTCGCGGACAGGGAACTATGGCTACACCTTC. The V call is TRBV20-1, the J call TRBJ1-2; 8 bases fit TRBD1. Trimming removed 8 bases from V and 2 bases from J; junction bases left unmatched: 4. CDR3 length: 12 residues. Germline loops: CDR1 DFQATT, CDR2 SNEGSKA (reference sequence).